Given below is one T cell receptor beta chain in context. Some clones are missing from TCRdb's copy, which holds only in-frame ones; the method was immunoSEQ multiplex PCR. This sample has about 58,000 clones, with about 81% found just once. The data are from a study of OX40 agonist ivuxolimab in advanced cancers. The specimen comprised CD4+ or CD8+ T cells sorted from blood, sampled in a trial of the OX40 agonist ivuxolimab. This TCR was sampled from an adult with an advanced solid tumor such as melanoma, head and neck, liver or kidney cancer.

Here the CDR3 DNA reads TGCGCCAGCAGAACCGGGACAGGGGGCTTAGAAGAAAAACTGTTTTTT. Amino acid sequence: CASRTGTGGLEEKLFF. The V and J genes are TRBV5-1 and TRBJ1-4, with 12 bases identical to TRBD1. This CDR3 comprises 16 residues. Germline V gene data show CDR1 as SGHRS and CDR2 as YFSETQ. V lost 5 bases to trimming and J lost 8 bases; unmatched junction nucleotides: 10. Together with reference TRBV5-1 and TRBJ1-4, the CDR3 gives the full variable domain: KAGVTQTPRYLIKTRGQQVTLSCSPISGHRSVSWYQQTPGQGLQFLFEYFSETQRNKGNFPGRFSGRQFSNSRSEMNVSTLELGDSALYLCASRTGTGGLEEKLFFGSGTQLSVL.